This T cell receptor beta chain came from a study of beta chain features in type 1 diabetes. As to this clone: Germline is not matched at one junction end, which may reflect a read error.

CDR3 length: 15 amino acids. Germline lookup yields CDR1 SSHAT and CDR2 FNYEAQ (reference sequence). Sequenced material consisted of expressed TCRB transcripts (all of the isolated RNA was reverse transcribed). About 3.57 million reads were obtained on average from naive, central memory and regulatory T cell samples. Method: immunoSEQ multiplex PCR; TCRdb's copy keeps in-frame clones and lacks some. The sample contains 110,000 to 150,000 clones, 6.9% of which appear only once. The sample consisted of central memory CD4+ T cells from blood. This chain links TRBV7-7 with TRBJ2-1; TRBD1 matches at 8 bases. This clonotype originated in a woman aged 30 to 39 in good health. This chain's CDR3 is CASSPTGGSYNEQFF. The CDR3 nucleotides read TGTGCTAGCAGCCCTACAGGGGGGTCCTACAATGAGCAGTTCTTC.